The sequence of this T cell receptor (beta chain) was determined in a study of blood T cells in healthy people across ages. This clonotype was detected a few times. No antigen is known for it. Study-wide points: Per million T cells, TCR beta diversity dropped about linearly as age rose. Unsorted PBMC input precluded a conclusive naive versus antigen-experienced comparison. Long-lived and aged donors differed, with more naive CD4+ cells and higher diversity in the long-lived.

Per germline, CDR1 MNHEY and CDR2 SVGEGT. V was clipped by 6 bases and J by 4 bases, with 12 bases between them. The CDR3 runs 13 residues. Per individual sample, total RNA of at least 5 micrograms was extracted. PCR was performed a second time for roughly 7 to 11 cycles using a sample-barcoded 5' primer and a J-beta primer mix. TCRdb re-called the 5' RACE reads through MiXCR, storing one row per CDR3 protein. The table includes around 900,000 distinct CDR3 sequences, about 30% detected once. This receptor was taken from a woman of 80 years or more in good health. Sequencing was done on a sample of blood. V gene TRBV6-2 or TRBV6-3 combines with J gene TRBJ1-1; D may be TRBD1 (5 bases). The chain's CDR3 is CASSSRTSTEAFF. The CDR3 coding sequence is TGTGCCAGCAGCTCTCGGACAAGCACTGAAGCTTTCTTT.